The rows below give T cell receptor beta chains drawn from one sample of a study of Tregs in tolerant kidney transplant recipients. The assay was immunoSEQ multiplex PCR, and TCRdb's table has in-frame clones only and misses some. This table has approximately 98,000 clones, around 90% appearing once. The material was CD4+ T cells from blood, obtained before the transplant. These receptors all stem from a human donor who received a combined kidney and bone marrow transplant. The CDR3 runs from the conserved cysteine through the conserved F or W. The D gene is left open where the match is weak. The size entry is marked missing in some rows and otherwise reads once, few, many or a size class.

clone_size j_call d_call v_call cdr3_nt cdr3_aa
. TRBJ2-1 . TRBV5-1 TGCGCCAGCAGCTTGTTGAGCTCGCGGACCCAGGGTGAGCAGTTCTTC CASSLLSSRTQGEQFF
. TRBJ2-1 . TRBV5-1 TGCGCCAGCAGCTTGGGGGCTAGCTCCAATGAGCAGTTCTTC CASSLGASSNEQFF
. TRBJ1-2 . TRBV6-5 TGTGCCAGCAGTTACTCAAGGGGAAACTATGGCTACACCTTC CASSYSRGNYGYTF
once TRBJ2-7 . TRBV5-4 TGTGCCAGCAGCTGGCCCAAGCAGTACTTC CASSWPKQYF
. TRBJ1-1 . TRBV7-9 TGTGCCAGCAGCTTAGTCCTGGGGGCGAACACTGAAGCTTTCTTT CASSLVLGANTEAFF
few TRBJ2-2 TRBD2 TRBV5-4 TGTGCCAGCAGCACCTGGACTAGTTTCGCGACCGGGGAGCTGTTTTTT CASSTWTSFATGELFF
. TRBJ2-1 TRBD2 TRBV10-3 TGTGCCATCAGTGAGTCGACTAGCGGGAGGGACAGCTCCTACAATGAGCAGTTCTTC CAISESTSGRDSSYNEQFF
. TRBJ2-2 TRBD1 TRBV9 TGTGCCAGCAGCAAGAGGAGCGCGAACAGGGGTCACACCGGGGAGCTGTTTTTT CASSKRSANRGHTGELFF
. TRBJ1-1 . TRBV28 TGTGCCAGCAGACCCGGGGGGGCTGAGGACACTGAAGCTTTCTTT CASRPGGAEDTEAFF
. TRBJ2-2 . TRBV10-1 TGCGCCAGCAGTGTTTGGGGCCCCGGTACGGCCGGGGAGCTGTTTTTT CASSVWGPGTAGELFF
few TRBJ1-3 TRBD1 TRBV11-2 TGTGCCAGCAGCCGAATGACAGGGACCTCTGGAAACACCATATATTTT CASSRMTGTSGNTIYF
. TRBJ2-6 . TRBV12-5 TGTGCTAGTGGTCCCGGACAGCTCCCCGGTCTCTCTGGGGCCAACGTCCTGACTTTC CASGPGQLPGLSGANVLTF
. TRBJ1-6 . TRBV4-1 TGCGCCAGCAGCCAAGATGCGGCCCTCCACTTT CASSQDAALHF
. TRBJ1-5 . TRBV5-6 TGTGCCAGCAGCTCAATAAGGGGTCAGCCCCAGCATTTT CASSSIRGQPQHF
. TRBJ2-1 TRBD2 TRBV5-1 TGCGCCAGCGGGCGAGCGGGGGGGAACAATGAGCAGTTCTTC CASGRAGGNNEQFF
. TRBJ2-7 . TRBV28 TGTGCCAGCAGTTTGGCGGACAGTACCTACGAGCAGTACTTC CASSLADSTYEQYF
. TRBJ1-2 . TRBV5-1 TGCGCCAGCAGCTTGCCCGCAGGTGACTATGGCTACACCTTC CASSLPAGDYGYTF
. TRBJ1-2 TRBD1 TRBV6-5 TGTGCCAGCACTAGGGACAGGGTTGCCTATGGCTACACCTTC CASTRDRVAYGYTF
. TRBJ1-5 TRBD1 TRBV28 TGTGCCAGCAGTCCGCCGGACAGGGGGCCGCAGCAGCCCCAGCATTTT CASSPPDRGPQQPQHF
. TRBJ2-5 TRBD2 TRBV7-6 TGTGCCAGCAGCCGGACTAGCGGGGGACAAGAGACCCAGTACTTC CASSRTSGGQETQYF
few TRBJ1-5 TRBD1 TRBV18 TGTGCCAGCTCACCGGACAGGACCTATAGCAATCAGCCCCAGCATTTT CASSPDRTYSNQPQHF
. TRBJ1-2 . TRBV7-2 TGTGCCAGCAGCTTAGGTTCCGGGAATACTAACTATGGCTACACCTTC CASSLGSGNTNYGYTF
. TRBJ1-2 TRBD1 TRBV6-5 TGTGCCAGCAGTTATACGACCCCAGGGGGAGGCTACACCTTC CASSYTTPGGGYTF
. TRBJ2-5 . TRBV4-3 TGCGCCAGCAGCCCACAGGGCGGGGGCCCACAAGAGACCCAGTACTTC CASSPQGGGPQETQYF
. TRBJ1-2 . TRBV30 TGTGCCTGGAGTTTATCGCGGGGAGACTATGGCTACACCTTC CAWSLSRGDYGYTF
. TRBJ2-2 . TRBV6-6 TGTGCCAGCAGTTATCCCCGCACCGGGGAGCTGTTTTTT CASSYPRTGELFF
. TRBJ1-3 . TRBV7-6 TGTGCCAGCAGCTTAGCGGCGGGCTCTGGAAACACCATATATTTT CASSLAAGSGNTIYF
. TRBJ2-4 . TRBV6-1 TGTGCCAGCGGCAGCGCCATCAAAAACATTCAGTACTTC CASGSAIKNIQYF
few TRBJ1-3 . TRBV7-2 TGTGCCAGCAGCCTCGTAACCCCCAGGCTCTCTGGAAACACCATATATTTT CASSLVTPRLSGNTIYF
. TRBJ2-5 . TRBV10-3 TGTGCCATCAGTGTGTCTGTCGGTGAGACCCAGTACTTC CAISVSVGETQYF
. TRBJ1-2 TRBD1 TRBV5-1 TGCGCCAGCAGCAACCGGACAGGGGGTCGTCGGGGCTACACCTTC CASSNRTGGRRGYTF
. TRBJ2-5 TRBD2 TRBV11-2 TGTGCCAGCAGCTTCGGCGGGAGAGAGGCGGAGACCCAGTACTTC CASSFGGREAETQYF
. TRBJ2-1 TRBD2 TRBV7-7 TGTGCCAGCAGCCCGACTAGCGGGAGGGCCCATGAGCAGTTCTTC CASSPTSGRAHEQFF
. TRBJ2-1 . TRBV29-1 TGCAGCGTTGAAACAGAGTACAATGAGCAGTTCTTC CSVETEYNEQFF
. TRBJ2-5 TRBD2 TRBV28 TGTGCCAGCATAGCGGGAGGGCCAGGCGAGACCCAGTACTTC CASIAGGPGETQYF
once TRBJ2-4 . TRBV27 TGTGCCAGCAGGTTCCAGGGGAAGGACTTCGGCATTCAGTACTTC CASRFQGKDFGIQYF
once TRBJ2-2 . TRBV18 TGTGCCAGCTCACCGGACAGAACGAACACCGGGGAGCTGTTTTTT CASSPDRTNTGELFF
once TRBJ1-2 TRBD1 TRBV6-5 TGTGCCAGCAGTTACGTGCGGACAGGGGGAAGTTATGGCTACACCTTC CASSYVRTGGSYGYTF
. TRBJ2-1 TRBD1 TRBV28 TGTGCCAGCAGTTTATCAATCCCGACGGGGACAGGTTACAATGAGCAGTTCTTC CASSLSIPTGTGYNEQFF
few TRBJ1-4 TRBD1 TRBV2 TGTGCCAGCAGACCCACGACAGGGGCTAATGAAAAACTGTTTTTT CASRPTTGANEKLFF
. TRBJ1-4 . TRBV19 TGTGCCAGTAGTATCTCTCAGGGTCAAGGCATGCGGAGTGAAAAACTGTTTTTT CASSISQGQGMRSEKLFF
. TRBJ2-5 . TRBV19 TGTGCCAGTGGAAGGGCCCCGGGGCAAGAGACCCAGTACTTC CASGRAPGQETQYF
. TRBJ2-7 TRBD2 TRBV5-4 TGTGCCAGCAGCTTGGGACTAGCGGCCGCCTACGAGCAGTACTTC CASSLGLAAAYEQYF
few TRBJ1-5 TRBD1 TRBV19 TGTGCCAGTAGTACCATTAACAGGGGAGATCAGCCCCAGCATTTT CASSTINRGDQPQHF
. TRBJ1-1 TRBD1 TRBV30 TGTGCCTGGGCCAGGGGGCATGGCACTGAAGCTTTCTTT CAWARGHGTEAFF
. TRBJ2-3 . TRBV25-1 TGTGCCAGCAGCGGGAGAGATACGCAGTATTTT CASSGRDTQYF
. TRBJ1-2 . TRBV7-2 TGTGCCAGCAGCCCACAGGGTAACTATGGCTACACCTTC CASSPQGNYGYTF
. TRBJ2-7 TRBD2 TRBV5-1 TGCGCCAGCAGCTTGGCGGGAGGGGCCGGCTACGAGCAGTACTTC CASSLAGGAGYEQYF